The T cell receptor beta chain described here comes from a study of response to subunit inactivated influenza vaccine. With respect to this clonotype: No antigen is known for it.

The CDR3 has 17 amino acids. Germline V CDR1 and CDR2: MNHEY, SVGEGT. V shed 5 bases and J 0 bases; nucleotides not matched to a gene: 7. TCRdb independently ran MiXCR on the RT-PCR reads; one entry per CDR3 protein. This sample yields some 500,000 distinct CDR3 sequences, of which over 10% are seen a single time; around 12% belongs to the top ten. Study-level findings and limits: Authors suggested few new T cells are recruited by each seasonal influenza vaccination.

Sequencing was performed on PBMCs from blood, taken roughly 46 days after vaccination. The clonotype was recovered from a man aged 45 to 65 who received an inactivated influenza vaccine. V usage is TRBV6-2 or TRBV6-3 and J usage is TRBJ2-6, with TRBD2 matching 7 bases. The CDR3 DNA is TGTGCCAGCAGTCTAGCGGCCATCGCCTCTGGGGCCAACGTCCTGACTTTC. Its protein product is CASSLAAIASGANVLTF.